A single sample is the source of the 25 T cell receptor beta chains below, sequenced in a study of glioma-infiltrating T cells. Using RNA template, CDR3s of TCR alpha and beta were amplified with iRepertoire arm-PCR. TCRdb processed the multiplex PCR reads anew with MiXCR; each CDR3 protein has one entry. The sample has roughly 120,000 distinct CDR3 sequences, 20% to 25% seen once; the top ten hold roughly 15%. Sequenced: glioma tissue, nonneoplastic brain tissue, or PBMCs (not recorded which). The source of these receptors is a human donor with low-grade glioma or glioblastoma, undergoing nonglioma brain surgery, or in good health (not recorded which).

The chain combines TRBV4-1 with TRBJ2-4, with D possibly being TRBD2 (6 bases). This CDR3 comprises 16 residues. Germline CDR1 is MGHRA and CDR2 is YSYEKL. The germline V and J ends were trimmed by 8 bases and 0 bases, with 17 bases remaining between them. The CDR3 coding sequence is TGCGCCAGCGGGCTAGCGTCTCAGTTAGCCAAAAACATTCAGTACTTC. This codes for CASGLASQLAKNIQYF.

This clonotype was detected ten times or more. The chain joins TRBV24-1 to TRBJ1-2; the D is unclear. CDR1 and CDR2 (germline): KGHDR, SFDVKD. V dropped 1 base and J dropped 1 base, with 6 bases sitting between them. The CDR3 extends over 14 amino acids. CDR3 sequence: CATSDFTLNYGYTF. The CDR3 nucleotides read TGTGCCACCAGTGATTTCACCCTTAACTATGGCTACACCTTC.

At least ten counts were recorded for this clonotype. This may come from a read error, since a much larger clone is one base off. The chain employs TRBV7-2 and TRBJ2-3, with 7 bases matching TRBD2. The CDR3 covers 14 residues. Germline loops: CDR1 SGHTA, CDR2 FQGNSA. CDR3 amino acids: CASRLVAGADTQYF. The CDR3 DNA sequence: TGTGCCAGCCGCTTAGTCGCGGGAGCAGATACGCAGTATTTT.

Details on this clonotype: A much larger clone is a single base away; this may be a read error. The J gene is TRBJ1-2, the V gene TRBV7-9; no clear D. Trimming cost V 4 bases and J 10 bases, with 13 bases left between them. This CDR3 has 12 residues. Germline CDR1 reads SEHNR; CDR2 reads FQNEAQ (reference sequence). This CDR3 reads CASSSRSPAYTF. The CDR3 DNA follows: TGTGCCAGCAGCTCCAGGAGCCCTGCCTACACCTTC. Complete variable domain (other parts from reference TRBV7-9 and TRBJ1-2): DTGVSQNPRHKITKRGQNVTFRCDPISEHNRLYWYRQTLGQGPEFLTYFQNEAQLEKSRLLSDRFSAERPKGSFSTLEIQRTEQGDSAMYLCASSSRSPAYTFGSGTRLTVV.

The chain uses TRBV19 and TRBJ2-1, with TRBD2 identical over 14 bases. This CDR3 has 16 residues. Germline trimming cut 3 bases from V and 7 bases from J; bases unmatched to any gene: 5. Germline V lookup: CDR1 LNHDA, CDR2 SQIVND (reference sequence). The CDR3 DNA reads TGTGCCAGTAGTATGGGGGGGACTAGCGGGAGAAATGAGCAGTTCTTC. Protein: CASSMGGTSGRNEQFF.

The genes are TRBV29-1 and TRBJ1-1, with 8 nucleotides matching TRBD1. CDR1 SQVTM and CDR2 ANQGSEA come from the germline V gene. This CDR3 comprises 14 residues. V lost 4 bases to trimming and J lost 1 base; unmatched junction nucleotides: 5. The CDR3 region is CSVAGGASNTEAFF. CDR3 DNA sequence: TGCAGCGTTGCAGGGGGCGCTTCGAACACTGAAGCTTTCTTT.

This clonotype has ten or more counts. CDR3 loop: CASDNRAGANVLTF. The CDR3 nucleotides are TGTGCCAGCGACAACAGGGCTGGGGCCAACGTCCTGACTTTC. The J gene is TRBJ2-6, the V gene TRBV6-1; possible D gene TRBD1, 6 bases. The CDR3 runs to 14 residues. Germline V gene data show CDR1 as MNHNS and CDR2 as SASEGT. V was trimmed by 8 bases and J by 2 bases, leaving 10 bases between them.

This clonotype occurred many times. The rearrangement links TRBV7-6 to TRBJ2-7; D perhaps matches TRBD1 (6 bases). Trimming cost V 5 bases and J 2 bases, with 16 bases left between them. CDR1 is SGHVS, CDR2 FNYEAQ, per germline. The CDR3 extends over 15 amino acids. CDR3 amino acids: CASSLNADSPYEQYF. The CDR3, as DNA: TGTGCCAGCAGCCTCAATGCGGACAGCCCCTACGAGCAGTACTTC. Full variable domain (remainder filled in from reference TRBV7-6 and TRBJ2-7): GAGVSQSPRYKVTKRGQDVALRCDPISGHVSLYWYRQALGQGPEFLTYFNYEAQQDKSGLPNDRFSAERPEGSISTLTIQRTEQRDSAMYRCASSLNADSPYEQYFGPGTRLTVT.

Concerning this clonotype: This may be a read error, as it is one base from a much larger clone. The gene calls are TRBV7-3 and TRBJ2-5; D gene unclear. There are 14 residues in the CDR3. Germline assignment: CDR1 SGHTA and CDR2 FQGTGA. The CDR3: CASSPYLIQETQCF. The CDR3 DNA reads TGTGCCAGCAGCCCTTACTTGATTCAAGAGACCCAGTGCTTC.

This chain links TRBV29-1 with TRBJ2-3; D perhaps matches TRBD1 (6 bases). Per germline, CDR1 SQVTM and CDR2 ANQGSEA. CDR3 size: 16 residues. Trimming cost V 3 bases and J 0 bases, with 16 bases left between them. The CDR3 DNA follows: TGCAGCGTTGAGATGATGGGCCAGGGGAGCACAGATACGCAGTATTTT. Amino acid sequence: CSVEMMGQGSTDTQYF.

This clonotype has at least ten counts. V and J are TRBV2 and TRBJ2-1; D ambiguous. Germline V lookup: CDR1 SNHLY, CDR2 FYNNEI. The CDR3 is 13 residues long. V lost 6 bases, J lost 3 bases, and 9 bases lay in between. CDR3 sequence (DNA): TGTGCCAGCAGCGTCGACCACTACAATGAGCAGTTCTTC. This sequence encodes CASSVDHYNEQFF.

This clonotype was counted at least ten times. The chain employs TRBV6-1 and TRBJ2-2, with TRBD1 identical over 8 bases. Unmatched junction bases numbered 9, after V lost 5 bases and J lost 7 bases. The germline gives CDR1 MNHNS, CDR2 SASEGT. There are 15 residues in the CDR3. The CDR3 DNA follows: TGTGCCAGCAGTACCACCCGGGACAGGATCGGGGAGCTGTTTTTT. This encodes CASSTTRDRIGELFF.

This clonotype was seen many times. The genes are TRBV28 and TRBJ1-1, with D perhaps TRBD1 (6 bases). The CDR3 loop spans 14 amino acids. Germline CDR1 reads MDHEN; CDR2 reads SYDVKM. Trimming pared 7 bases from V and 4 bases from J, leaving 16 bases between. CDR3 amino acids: CASTARGLATEAFF. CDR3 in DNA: TGTGCCAGCACCGCCAGGGGACTGGCCACTGAAGCTTTCTTT.

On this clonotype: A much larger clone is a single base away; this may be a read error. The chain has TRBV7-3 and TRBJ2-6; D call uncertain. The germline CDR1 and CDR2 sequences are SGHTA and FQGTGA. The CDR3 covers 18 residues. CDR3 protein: CASSHPSPLSSGTNVLTF. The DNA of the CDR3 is TGTGCCAGCAGCCATCCCTCCCCCCTTAGCTCTGGGACCAACGTCCTGACTTTC.

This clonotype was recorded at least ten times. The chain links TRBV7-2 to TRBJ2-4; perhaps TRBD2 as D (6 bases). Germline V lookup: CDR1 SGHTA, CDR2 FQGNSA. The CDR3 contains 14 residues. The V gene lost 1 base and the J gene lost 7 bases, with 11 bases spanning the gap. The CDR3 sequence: CASSLGLVSNIQYF. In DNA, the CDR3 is TGTGCCAGCAGCTTAGGACTAGTCTCGAACATTCAGTACTTC.

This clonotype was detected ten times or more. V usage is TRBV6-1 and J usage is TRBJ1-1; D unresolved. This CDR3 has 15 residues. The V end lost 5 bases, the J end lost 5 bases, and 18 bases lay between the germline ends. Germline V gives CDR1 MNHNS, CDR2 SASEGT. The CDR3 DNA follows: TGTGCCAGCAGTTTAAGTCAGGTGCGGGAGACTGAAGCTTTCTTT. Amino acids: CASSLSQVRETEAFF.

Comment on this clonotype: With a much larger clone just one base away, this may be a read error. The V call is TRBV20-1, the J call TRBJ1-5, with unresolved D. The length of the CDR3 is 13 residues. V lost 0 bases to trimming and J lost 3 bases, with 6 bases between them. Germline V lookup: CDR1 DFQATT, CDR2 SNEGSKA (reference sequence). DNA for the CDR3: TGCAGTGCTAGAGATGGGAACAATCAGCCCCAGCATTTT. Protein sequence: CSARDGNNQPQHF.

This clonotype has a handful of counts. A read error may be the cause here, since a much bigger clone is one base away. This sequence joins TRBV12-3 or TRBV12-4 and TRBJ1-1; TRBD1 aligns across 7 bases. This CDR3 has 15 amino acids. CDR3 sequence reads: CASSPMGQSNAEAFF. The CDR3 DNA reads TGTGCCAGCAGTCCTATGGGACAGTCGAACGCTGAAGCTTTCTTT.

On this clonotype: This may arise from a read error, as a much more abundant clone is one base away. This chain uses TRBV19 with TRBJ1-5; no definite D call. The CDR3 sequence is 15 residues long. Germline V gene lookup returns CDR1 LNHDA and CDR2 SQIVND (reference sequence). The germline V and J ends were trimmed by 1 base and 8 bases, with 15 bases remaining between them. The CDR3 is CASSIGATPPEPQHF. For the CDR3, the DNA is TGTGCCAGTAGTATAGGGGCGACCCCCCCGGAGCCCCAGCATTTT. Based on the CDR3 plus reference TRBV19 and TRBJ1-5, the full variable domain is DGGITQSPKYLFRKEGQNVTLSCEQNLNHDAMYWYRQDPGQGLRLIYYSQIVNDFQKGDIAEGYSVSREKKESFPLTVTSAQKNPTAFYLCASSIGATPPEPQHFGDGTRLSIL.

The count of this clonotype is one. The CDR3 DNA sequence: TGCGCCAGCAGCTTGGGAATGTCCCCCTACGAGCAGTACTTC. Translation: CASSLGMSPYEQYF. The genes are TRBV5-1 and TRBJ2-7; D is ambiguous. This CDR3 has 14 amino acids. V gave up 0 bases and J gave up 2 bases, with 9 bases separating them. Looked up from germline, CDR1 is SGHRS and CDR2 is YFSETQ.

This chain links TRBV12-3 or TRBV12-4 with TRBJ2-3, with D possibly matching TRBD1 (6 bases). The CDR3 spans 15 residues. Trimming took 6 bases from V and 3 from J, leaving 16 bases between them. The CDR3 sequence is CASSHRGYRTDTQYF. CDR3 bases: TGTGCCAGCAGCCATAGGGGGTATAGGACAGATACGCAGTATTTT.

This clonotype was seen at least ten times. CDR3 region: CASSPTGYEGEQYF. CDR3 DNA sequence: TGTGCCAGCAGTCCGACAGGGTATGAAGGCGAGCAGTACTTC. This rearrangement joins TRBV12-3 or TRBV12-4 to TRBJ2-7; 7 bases agree with TRBD1. V lost 5 bases, J lost 6 bases, and 10 bases stayed unmatched. The CDR3 spans 14 residues.

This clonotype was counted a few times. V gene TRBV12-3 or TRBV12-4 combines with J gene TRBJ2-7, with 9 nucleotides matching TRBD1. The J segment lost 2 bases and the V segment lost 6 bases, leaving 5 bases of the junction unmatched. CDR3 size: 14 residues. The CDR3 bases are TGTGCCAGCAGGGCGGACAGGGGAACCTACGAGCAGTACTTC. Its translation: CASRADRGTYEQYF.

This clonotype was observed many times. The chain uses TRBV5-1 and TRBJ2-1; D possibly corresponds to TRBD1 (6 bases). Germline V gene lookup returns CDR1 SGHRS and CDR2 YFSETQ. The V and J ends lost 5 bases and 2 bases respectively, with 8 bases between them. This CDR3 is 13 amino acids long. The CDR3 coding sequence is TGCGCCAGCAGGGCAGGGGCCTACAATGAGCAGTTCTTC. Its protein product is CASRAGAYNEQFF.

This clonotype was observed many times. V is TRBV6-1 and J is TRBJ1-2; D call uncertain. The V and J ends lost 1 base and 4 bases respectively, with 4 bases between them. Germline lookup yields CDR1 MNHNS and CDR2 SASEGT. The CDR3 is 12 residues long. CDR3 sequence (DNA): TGTGCCAGCAGTGAAGGGAGCTATGGCTACACCTTC. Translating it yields CASSEGSYGYTF.